This TCR beta chain was sequenced during a study of OX40 agonist ivuxolimab in advanced cancers. Sequenced by immunoSEQ multiplex PCR; TCRdb stores in-frame clones only, minus some. The sample yields about 28,000 clones, roughly 88% seen once. The CDR3 has 13 residues. Germline-derived CDR1 and CDR2 are SEHNR and FQNEAQ (reference sequence). V was pared by 5 bases and J by 6 bases, with 11 bases between. This clone was seen only once. This TCR derives from an adult with an advanced solid tumor such as melanoma, head and neck, liver or kidney cancer. This chain uses TRBV7-9 with TRBJ2-1; the D gene could be TRBD1 or TRBD2 (6 bases each). The sequencing used CD4+ or CD8+ T cells sorted from blood, collected in a trial of the OX40 agonist ivuxolimab. CDR3 bases: TGTGCCAGCAGCCCCCGGGGGCGCAATGAGCAGTTCTTC. It yields the protein CASSPRGRNEQFF.